This TCR beta chain was sequenced in a study of T cell responses to AZD1222 COVID-19 vaccine. Findings of the study overall: A rise in Spike-specific TCR breadth and depth followed two AZD1222 doses.

This table comes from immunoSEQ multiplex PCR, and its TCRdb copy is limited to in-frame clones, with some not included. Of approximately 210,000 clones detected, about 89% appear once; the ten largest clones hold around 3.7%. On this clone itself: Its target is unknown.

V gave up 6 bases and J gave up 4 bases; unmatched junction bases: 7. The length of the CDR3 is 14 residues. Looked up from germline, CDR1 is LNHDA and CDR2 is SQIVND (reference sequence). Sequencing was performed on peripheral blood, taken 28 days after the second AZD1222 dose. The chain uses TRBV19 and TRBJ2-5, with TRBD1 identical over 8 bases. The sequence was obtained from an adult who received the AZD1222 COVID-19 vaccine. The CDR3 spells CASRDRGPGETQYF. CDR3 DNA: TGTGCCAGTAGAGACAGGGGCCCTGGAGAGACCCAGTACTTC.